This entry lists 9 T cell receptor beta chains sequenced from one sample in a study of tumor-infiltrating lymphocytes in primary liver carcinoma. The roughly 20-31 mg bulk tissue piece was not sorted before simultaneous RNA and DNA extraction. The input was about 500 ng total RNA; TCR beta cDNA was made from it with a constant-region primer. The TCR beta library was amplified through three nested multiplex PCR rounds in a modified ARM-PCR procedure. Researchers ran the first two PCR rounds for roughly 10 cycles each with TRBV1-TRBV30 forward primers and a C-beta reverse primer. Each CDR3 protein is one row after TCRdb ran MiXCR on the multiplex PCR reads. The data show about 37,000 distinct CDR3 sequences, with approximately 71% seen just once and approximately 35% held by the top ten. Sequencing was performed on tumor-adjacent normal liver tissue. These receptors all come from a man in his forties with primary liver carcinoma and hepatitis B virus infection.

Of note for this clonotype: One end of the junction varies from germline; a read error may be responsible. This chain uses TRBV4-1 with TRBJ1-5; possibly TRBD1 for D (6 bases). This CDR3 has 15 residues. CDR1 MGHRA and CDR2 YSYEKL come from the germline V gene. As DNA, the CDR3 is TGCGCCAGCAGTCCCCTAGAGGGGGGCAATCAGTCCCAGCATTTT. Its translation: CASSPLEGGNQSQHF.

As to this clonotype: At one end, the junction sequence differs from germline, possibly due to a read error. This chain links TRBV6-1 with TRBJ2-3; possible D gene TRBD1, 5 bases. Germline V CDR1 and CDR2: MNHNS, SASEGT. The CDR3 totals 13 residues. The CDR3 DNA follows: TGTGCCAGCAGTGAGGTGCGTGGACATACGCAATATTTT. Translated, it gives CASSEVRGHTQYF.

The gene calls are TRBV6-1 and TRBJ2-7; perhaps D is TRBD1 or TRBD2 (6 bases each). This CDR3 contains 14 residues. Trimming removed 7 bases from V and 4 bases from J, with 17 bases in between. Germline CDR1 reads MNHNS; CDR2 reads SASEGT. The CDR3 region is CASNAGHGQYEQYF. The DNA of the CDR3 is TGTGCCAGCAATGCGGGACACGGCCAATACGAGCAGTACTTC.

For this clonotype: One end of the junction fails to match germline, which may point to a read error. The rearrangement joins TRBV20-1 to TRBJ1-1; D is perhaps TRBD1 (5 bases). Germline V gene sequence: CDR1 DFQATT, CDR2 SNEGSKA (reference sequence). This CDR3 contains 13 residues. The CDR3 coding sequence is TGCAATGCTAGACCCGACAGAAACACTGAAGCTTTCTTT. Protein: CNARPDRNTEAFF.

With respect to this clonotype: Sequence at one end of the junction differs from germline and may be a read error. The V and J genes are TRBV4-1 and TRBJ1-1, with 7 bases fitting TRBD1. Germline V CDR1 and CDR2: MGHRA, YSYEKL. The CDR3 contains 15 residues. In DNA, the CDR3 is TGCCCCAGGAGCCCATCCTGGGGACAGAACACTGTAGCTTTCTTT. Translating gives CPRSPSWGQNTVAFF.

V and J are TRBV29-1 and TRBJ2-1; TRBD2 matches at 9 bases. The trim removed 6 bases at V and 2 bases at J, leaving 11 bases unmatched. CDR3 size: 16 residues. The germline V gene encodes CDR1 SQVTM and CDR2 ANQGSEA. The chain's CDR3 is CSVRGGRGGAYNEQFF. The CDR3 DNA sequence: TGCAGCGTGAGGGGCGGGAGGGGCGGGGCCTACAATGAGCAGTTCTTC.

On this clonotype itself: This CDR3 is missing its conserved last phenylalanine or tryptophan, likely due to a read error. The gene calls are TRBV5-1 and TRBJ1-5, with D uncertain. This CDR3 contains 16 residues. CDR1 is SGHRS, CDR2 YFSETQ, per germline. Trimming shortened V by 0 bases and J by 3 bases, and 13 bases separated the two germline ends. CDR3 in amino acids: CASSLATGFTNQPQHI. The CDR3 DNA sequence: TGCGCCAGCAGCTTGGCGACGGGGTTTACCAATCAGCCCCAGCATATT.

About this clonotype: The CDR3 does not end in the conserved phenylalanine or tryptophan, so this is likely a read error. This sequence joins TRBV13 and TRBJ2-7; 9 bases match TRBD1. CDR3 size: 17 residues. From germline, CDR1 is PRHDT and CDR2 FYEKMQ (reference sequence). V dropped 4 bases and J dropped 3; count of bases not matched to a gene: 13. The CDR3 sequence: CASSSRDRDSTVYEQYL. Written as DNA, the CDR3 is TGTGCCAGCAGCTCCCGGGACAGGGATTCTACTGTCTACGAGCAGTACTTA.

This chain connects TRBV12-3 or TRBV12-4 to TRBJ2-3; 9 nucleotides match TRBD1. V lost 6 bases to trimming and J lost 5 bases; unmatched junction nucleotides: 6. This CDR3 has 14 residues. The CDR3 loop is CASSRDRAEDTQYF. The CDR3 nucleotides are TGTGCCAGCAGCCGGGACAGGGCGGAAGATACGCAGTATTTT.